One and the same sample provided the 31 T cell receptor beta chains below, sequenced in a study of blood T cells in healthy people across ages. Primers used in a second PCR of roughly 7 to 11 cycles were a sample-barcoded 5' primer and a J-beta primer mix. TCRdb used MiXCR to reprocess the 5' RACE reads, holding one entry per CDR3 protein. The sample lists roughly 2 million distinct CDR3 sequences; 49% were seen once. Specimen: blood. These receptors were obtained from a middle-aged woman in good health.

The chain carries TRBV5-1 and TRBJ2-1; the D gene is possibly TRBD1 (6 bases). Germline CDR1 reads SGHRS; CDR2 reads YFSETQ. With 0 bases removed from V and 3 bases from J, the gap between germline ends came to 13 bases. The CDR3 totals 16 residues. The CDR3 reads CASSLAPQGGYNEQFF. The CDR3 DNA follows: TGCGCCAGCAGCTTGGCTCCACAGGGTGGCTACAATGAGCAGTTCTTC.

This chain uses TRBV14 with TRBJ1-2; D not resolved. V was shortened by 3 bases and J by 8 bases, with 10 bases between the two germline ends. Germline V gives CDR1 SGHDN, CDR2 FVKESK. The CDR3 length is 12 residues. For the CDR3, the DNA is TGTGCCAGCAGCCAGTCCGTTTCGGGCTACACCTTC. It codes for CASSQSVSGYTF.

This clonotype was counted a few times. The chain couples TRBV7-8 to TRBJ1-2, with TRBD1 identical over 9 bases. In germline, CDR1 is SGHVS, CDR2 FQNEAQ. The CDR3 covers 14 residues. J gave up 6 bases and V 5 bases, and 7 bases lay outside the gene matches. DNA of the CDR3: TGTGCCAGCAGCCCCCGGGACAGGGCAGATGGCTACACCTTC. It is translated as CASSPRDRADGYTF. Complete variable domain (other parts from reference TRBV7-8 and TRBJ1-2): GAGVSQSPRYKVAKRGQDVALRCDPISGHVSLFWYQQALGQGPEFLTYFQNEAQLDKSGLPSDRFFAERPEGSVSTLKIQRTQQEDSAVYLCASSPRDRADGYTFGSGTRLTVV.

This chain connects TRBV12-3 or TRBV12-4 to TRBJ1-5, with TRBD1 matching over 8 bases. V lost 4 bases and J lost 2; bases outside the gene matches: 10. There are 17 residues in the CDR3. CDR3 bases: TGTGCCAGCAGTTCCCCGAAACAGGGGGAACGCAATCAGCCCCAGCATTTT. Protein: CASSSPKQGERNQPQHF.

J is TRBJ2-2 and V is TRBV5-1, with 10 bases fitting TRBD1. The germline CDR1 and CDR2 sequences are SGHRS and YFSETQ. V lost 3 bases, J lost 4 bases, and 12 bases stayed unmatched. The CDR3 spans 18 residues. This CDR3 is CASSSPPRDRGGTGELFF. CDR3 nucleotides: TGCGCCAGCAGCTCGCCACCGCGGGACAGGGGTGGCACCGGGGAGCTGTTTTTT. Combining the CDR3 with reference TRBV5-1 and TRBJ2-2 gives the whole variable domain KAGVTQTPRYLIKTRGQQVTLSCSPISGHRSVSWYQQTPGQGLQFLFEYFSETQRNKGNFPGRFSGRQFSNSRSEMNVSTLELGDSALYLCASSSPPRDRGGTGELFFGEGSRLTVL.

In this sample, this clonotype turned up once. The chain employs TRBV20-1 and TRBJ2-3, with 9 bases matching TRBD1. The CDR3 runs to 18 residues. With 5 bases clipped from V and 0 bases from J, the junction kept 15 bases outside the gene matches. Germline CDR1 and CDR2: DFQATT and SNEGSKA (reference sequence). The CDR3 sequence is CSALDRDRDPSSTDTQYF. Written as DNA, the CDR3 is TGCAGTGCTCTAGACCGGGACAGGGACCCGTCTAGCACAGATACGCAGTATTTT.

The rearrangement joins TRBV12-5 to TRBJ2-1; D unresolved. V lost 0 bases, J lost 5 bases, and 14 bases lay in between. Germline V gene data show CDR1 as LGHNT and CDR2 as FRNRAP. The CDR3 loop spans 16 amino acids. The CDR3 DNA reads TGTGCTAGTGGTTTGGTACTTGACGGATTCAACAATGAGCAGTTCTTC. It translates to CASGLVLDGFNNEQFF.

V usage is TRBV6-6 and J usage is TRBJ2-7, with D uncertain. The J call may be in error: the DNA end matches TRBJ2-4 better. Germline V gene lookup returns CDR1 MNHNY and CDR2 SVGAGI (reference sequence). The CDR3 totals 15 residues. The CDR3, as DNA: TGTGCCAGCAGTACCCCGATAGGGTCCCAAAACATTCAGTACTTC. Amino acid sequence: CASSTPIGSQNIQYF.

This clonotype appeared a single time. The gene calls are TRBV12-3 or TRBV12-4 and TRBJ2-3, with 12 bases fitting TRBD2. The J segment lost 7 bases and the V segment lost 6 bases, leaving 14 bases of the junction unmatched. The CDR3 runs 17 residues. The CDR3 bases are TGTGCCAGCAGCTCACCGCTACTAGCGGGGGGAATTAATACGCAGTATTTT. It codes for CASSSPLLAGGINTQYF.

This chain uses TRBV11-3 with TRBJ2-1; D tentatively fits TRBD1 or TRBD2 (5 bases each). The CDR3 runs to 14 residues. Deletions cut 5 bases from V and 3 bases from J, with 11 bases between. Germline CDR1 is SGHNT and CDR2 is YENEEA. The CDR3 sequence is CASSPWDGYNEQFF. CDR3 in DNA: TGTGCCAGCAGCCCATGGGACGGCTACAATGAGCAGTTCTTC.

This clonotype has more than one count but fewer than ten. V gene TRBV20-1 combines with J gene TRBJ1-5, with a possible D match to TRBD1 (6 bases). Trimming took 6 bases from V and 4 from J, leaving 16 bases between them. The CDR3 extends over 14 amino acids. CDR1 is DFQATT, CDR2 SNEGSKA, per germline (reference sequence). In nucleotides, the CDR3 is TGCAGTGCGAGACCCGGGACACCAAATCAGCCCCAGCATTTT. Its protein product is CSARPGTPNQPQHF.

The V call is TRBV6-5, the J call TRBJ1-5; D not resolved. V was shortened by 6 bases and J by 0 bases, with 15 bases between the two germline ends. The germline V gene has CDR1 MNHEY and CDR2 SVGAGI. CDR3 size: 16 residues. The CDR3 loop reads CASRSGRGYSNQPQHF. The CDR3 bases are TGTGCCAGCAGAAGCGGGCGAGGATATAGCAATCAGCCCCAGCATTTT.

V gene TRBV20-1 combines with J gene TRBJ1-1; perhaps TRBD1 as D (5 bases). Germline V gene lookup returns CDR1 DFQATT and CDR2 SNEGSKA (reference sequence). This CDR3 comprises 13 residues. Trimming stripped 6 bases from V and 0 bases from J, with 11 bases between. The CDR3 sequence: CSAQRGVNTEAFF. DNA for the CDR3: TGCAGTGCCCAGAGGGGCGTGAACACTGAAGCTTTCTTT.

CDR3 sequence: CASSQDLGWNQPQHF. CDR3 bases: TGTGCCAGCAGCCAAGATCTCGGGTGGAATCAGCCCCAGCATTTT. This chain joins TRBV3-1 and TRBJ1-5; D gene unclear. Germline CDR1 and CDR2: LGHDT and YNNKEL (reference sequence). There are 15 residues in the CDR3. The V and J ends lost 0 bases and 4 bases respectively, with 10 bases between them.

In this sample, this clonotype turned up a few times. In DNA, the CDR3 is TGTGCCATCACTCCGGGACAGCTCTATGGCTACACCTTC. It translates to CAITPGQLYGYTF. The chain employs TRBV10-3 and TRBJ1-2; 7 positions agree with TRBD1. After removal of 7 bases from V and 4 bases from J, the junction contained 6 bases not matched to a gene. This CDR3 contains 13 residues. Looked up from germline, CDR1 is ENHRY and CDR2 is SYGVKD.

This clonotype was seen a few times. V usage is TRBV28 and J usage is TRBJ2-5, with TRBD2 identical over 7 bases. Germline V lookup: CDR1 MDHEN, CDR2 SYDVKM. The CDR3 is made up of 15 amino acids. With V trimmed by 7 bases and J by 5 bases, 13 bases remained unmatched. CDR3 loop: CASKSWASGGETQYF. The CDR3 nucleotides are TGTGCCAGCAAATCTTGGGCTAGCGGTGGGGAGACCCAGTACTTC.

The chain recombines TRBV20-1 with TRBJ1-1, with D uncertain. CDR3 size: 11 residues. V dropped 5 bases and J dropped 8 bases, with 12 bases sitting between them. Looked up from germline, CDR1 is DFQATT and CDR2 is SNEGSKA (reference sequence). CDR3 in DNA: TGCAGTGCTCCAGAGGTGAAGGAAGCTTTCTTT. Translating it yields CSAPEVKEAFF.

In nucleotides, the CDR3 is TGTGCCAGCAGTGCCGAGAGGACAGGGGCAACCGCCGATGAGCAGTTCTTC. Translation: CASSAERTGATADEQFF. The chain couples TRBV2 to TRBJ2-1; 9 positions match TRBD1. The CDR3 runs 17 residues. The germline V gene has CDR1 SNHLY and CDR2 FYNNEI. The ends lost 4 bases at V and 8 bases at J; junction bases unmatched: 15.

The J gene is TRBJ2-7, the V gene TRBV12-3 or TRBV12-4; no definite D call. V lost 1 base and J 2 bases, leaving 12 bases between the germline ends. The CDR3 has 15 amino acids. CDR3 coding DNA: TGTGCCAGCAGTTTAGGTCTGGGAATTCCCTACGAGCAGTACTTC. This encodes CASSLGLGIPYEQYF.

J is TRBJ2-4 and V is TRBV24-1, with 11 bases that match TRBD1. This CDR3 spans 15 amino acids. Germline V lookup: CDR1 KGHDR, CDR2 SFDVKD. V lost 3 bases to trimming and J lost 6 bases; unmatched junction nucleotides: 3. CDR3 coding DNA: TGTGCCACCAGTGATGCCGGGACAGGGGGAAACATTCAGTACTTC. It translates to CATSDAGTGGNIQYF.

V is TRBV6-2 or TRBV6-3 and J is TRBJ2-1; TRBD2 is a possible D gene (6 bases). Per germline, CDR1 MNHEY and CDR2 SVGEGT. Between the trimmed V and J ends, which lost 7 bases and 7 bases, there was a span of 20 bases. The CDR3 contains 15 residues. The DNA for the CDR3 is TGTGCCAGCACCTCGGGAGCGGTGGCGAGGAATGAGCAGTTCTTC. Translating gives CASTSGAVARNEQFF.

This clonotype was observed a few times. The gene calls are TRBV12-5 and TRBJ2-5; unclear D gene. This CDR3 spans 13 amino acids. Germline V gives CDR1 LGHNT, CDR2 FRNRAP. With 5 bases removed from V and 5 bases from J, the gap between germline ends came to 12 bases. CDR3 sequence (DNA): TGTGCTAGTGGTGTGGACGGCTTTGAGACCCAGTACTTC. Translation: CASGVDGFETQYF.

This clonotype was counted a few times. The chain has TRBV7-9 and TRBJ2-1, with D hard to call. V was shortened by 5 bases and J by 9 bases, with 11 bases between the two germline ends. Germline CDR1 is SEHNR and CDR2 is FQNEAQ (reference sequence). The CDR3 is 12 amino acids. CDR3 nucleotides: TGTGCCAGCAGCCCCAAAGGAGCTGAGCAGTTCTTC. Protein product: CASSPKGAEQFF.

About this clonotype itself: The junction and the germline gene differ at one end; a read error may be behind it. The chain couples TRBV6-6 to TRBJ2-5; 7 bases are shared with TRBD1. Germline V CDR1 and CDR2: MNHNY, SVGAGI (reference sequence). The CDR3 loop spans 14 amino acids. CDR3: CASSFDRDQGTQYF. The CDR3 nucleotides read TGTGCCAGCAGTTTTGACAGGGACCAAGGGACCCAGTACTTC.

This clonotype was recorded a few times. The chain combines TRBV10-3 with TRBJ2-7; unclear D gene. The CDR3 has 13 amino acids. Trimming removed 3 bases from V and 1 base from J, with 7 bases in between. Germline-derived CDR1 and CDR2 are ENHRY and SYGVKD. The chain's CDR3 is CAISDRQSYEQYF. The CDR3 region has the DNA TGTGCCATCAGTGACAGGCAATCCTACGAGCAGTACTTC.

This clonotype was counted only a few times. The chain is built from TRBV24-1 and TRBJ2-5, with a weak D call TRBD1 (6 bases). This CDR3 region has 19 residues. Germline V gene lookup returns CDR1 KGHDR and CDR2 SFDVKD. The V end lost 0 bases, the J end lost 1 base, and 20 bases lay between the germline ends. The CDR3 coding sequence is TGTGCCACCAGTGATTTGTCGCCAGGGGCACGGTCAAGCCAAGAGACCCAGTACTTC. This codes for CATSDLSPGARSSQETQYF.

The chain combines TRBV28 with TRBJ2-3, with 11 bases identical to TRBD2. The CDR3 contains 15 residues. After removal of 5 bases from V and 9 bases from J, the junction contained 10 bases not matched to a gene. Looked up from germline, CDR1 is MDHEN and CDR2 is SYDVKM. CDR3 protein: CASSITSGGPQTQYF. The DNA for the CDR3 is TGTGCCAGCAGTATTACTAGCGGGGGACCCCAGACGCAGTATTTT.

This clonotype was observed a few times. The CDR3 region has the DNA TGTGCCAGCAGTCAGACAGGGTGGAATGAGCAGTTCTTC. This translates into CASSQTGWNEQFF. The gene calls are TRBV12-3 or TRBV12-4 and TRBJ2-1; 7 bases match TRBD1. This CDR3 has 13 residues. J was trimmed by 7 bases and V by 5 bases; bases with no gene match: 5.

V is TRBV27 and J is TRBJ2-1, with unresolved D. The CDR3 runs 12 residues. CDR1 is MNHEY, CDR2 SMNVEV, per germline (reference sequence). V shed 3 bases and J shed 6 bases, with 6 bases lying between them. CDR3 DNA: TGTGCCAGCAGTTTGTCGCCCAATGAGCAGTTCTTC. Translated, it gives CASSLSPNEQFF.

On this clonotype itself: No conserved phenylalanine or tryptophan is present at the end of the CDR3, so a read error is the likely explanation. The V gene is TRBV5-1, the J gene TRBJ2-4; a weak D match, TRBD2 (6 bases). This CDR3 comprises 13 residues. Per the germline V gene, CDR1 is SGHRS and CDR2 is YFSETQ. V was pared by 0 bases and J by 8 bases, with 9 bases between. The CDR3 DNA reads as TGCGCCAGCAGCTTGGAGACTAGGGACATTCAGTACTTA. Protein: CASSLETRDIQYL.

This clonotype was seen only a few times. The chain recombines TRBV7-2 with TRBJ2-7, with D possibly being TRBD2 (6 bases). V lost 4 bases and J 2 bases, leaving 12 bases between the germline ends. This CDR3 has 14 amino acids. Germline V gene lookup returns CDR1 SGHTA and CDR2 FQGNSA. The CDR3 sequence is CASSSRDSTYEQYF. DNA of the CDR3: TGTGCCAGCAGCTCCCGGGACTCGACCTACGAGCAGTACTTC.